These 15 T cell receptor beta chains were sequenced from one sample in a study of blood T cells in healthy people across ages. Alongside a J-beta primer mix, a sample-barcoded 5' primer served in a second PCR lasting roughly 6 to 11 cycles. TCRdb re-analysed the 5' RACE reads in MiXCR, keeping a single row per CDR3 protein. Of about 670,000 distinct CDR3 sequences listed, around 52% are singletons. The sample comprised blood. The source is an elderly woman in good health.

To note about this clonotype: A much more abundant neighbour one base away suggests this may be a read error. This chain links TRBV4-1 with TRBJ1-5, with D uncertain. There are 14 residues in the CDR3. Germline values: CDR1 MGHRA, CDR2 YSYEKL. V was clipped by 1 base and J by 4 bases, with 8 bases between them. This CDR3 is CASSQVEGNQPQHF. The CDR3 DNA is TGCGCCAGCAGCCAAGTCGAAGGGAATCAGCCCCAGCATTTT.

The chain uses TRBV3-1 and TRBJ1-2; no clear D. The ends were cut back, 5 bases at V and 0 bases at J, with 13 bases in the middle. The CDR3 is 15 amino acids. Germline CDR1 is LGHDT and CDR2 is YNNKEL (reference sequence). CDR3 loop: CASSSPGLANYGYTF. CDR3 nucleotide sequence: TGTGCCAGCAGCTCTCCGGGCCTAGCTAACTATGGCTACACCTTC.

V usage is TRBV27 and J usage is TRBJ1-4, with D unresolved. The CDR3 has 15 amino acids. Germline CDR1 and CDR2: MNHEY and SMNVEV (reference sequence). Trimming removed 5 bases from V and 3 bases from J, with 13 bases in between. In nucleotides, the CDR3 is TGTGCCAGCAGTCGAAAAAGGTTGCCTAATGAAAAACTGTTTTTT. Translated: CASSRKRLPNEKLFF.

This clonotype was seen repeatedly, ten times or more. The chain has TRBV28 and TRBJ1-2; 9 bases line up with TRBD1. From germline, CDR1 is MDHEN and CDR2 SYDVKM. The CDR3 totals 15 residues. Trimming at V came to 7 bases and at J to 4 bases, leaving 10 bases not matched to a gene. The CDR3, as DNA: TGTGCCAGCAATCGACAGGGGGTACGTGGCTATGGCTACACCTTC. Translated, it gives CASNRQGVRGYGYTF.

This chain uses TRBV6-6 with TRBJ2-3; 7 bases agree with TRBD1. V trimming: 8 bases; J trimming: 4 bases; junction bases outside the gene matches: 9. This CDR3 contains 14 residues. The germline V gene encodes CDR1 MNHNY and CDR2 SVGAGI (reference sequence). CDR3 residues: CASLRQGEADTQYF. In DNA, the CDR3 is TGTGCCAGCCTCAGACAGGGTGAGGCAGATACGCAGTATTTT.

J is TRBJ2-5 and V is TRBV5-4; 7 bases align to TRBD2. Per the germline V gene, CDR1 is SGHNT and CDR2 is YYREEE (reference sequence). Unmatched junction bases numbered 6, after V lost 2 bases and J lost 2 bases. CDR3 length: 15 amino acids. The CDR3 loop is CASSLGTTPQETQYF. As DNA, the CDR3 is TGTGCCAGCAGCTTAGGGACTACCCCACAAGAGACCCAGTACTTC. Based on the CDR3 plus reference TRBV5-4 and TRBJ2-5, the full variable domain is ETGVTQSPTHLIKTRGQQVTLRCSSQSGHNTVSWYQQALGQGPQFIFQYYREEENGRGNFPPRFSGLQFPNYSSELNVNALELDDSALYLCASSLGTTPQETQYFGPGTRLLVL.

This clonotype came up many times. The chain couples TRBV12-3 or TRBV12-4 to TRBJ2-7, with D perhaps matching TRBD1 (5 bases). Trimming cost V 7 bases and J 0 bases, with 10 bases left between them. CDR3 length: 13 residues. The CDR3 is CASTQGRSYEQYF. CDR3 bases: TGTGCCAGCACCCAGGGCCGCTCCTACGAGCAGTACTTC.

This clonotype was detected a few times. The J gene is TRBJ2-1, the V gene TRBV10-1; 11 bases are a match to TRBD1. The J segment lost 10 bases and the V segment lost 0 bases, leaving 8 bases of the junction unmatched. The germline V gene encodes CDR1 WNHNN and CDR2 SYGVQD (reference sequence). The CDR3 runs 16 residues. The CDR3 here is CASSESWDRGASEQFF. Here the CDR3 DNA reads TGCGCCAGCAGTGAGTCTTGGGACAGGGGGGCTAGCGAGCAGTTCTTC.

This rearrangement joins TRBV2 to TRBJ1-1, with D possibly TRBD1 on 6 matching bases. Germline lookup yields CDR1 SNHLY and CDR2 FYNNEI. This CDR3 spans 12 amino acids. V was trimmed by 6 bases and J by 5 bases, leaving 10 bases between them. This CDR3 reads CASSPGETEAFF. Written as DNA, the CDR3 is TGTGCCAGCAGCCCAGGGGAAACTGAAGCTTTCTTT. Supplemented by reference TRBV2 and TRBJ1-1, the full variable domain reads EPEVTQTPSHQVTQMGQEVILRCVPISNHLYFYWYRQILGQKVEFLVSFYNNEISEKSEIFDDQFSVERPDGSNFTLKIRSTKLEDSAMYFCASSPGETEAFFGQGTRLTVV.

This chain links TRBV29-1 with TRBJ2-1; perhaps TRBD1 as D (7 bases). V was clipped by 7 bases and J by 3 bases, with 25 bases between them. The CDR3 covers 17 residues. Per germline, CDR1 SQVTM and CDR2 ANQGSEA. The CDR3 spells CSAEGLGGGGYYNEQFF. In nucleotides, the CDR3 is TGCAGCGCCGAGGGGCTAGGAGGAGGGGGCTACTACAATGAGCAGTTCTTC.

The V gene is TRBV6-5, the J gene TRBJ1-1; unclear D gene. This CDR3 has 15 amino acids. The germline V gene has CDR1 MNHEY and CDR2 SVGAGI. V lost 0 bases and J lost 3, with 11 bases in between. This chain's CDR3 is CASSYSWVRDTEAFF. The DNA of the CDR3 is TGTGCCAGCAGTTACTCTTGGGTGAGGGACACTGAAGCTTTCTTT.

CDR3 coding DNA: TGTGCCATCGGTCGACTAGCGGGGAACACCGGGGAGCTGTTTTTT. It yields the protein CAIGRLAGNTGELFF. The rearrangement joins TRBV10-3 to TRBJ2-2; 10 bases agree with TRBD2. The CDR3 consists of 15 residues. With V trimmed by 8 bases and J by 1 base, 4 bases remained unmatched. The germline gives CDR1 ENHRY, CDR2 SYGVKD.

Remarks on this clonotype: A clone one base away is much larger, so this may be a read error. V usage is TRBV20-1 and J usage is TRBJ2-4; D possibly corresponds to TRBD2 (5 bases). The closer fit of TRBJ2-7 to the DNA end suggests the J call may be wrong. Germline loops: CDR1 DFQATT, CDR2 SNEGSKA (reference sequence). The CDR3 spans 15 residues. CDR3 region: CSAPQKELVGDEQYF. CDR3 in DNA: TGCAGTGCTCCTCAAAAGGAACTAGTGGGAGACGAGCAGTACTTC.

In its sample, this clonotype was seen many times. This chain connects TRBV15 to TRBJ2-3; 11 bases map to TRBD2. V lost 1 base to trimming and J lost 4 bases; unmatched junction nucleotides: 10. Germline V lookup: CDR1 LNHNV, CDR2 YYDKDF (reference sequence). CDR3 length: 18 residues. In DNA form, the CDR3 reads TGTGCCACCAGCAGAGGGGCGCATAGCGGGAGGGCCCCAGATACGCAGTATTTT. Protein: CATSRGAHSGRAPDTQYF. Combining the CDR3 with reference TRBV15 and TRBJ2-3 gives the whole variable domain DAMVIQNPRYQVTQFGKPVTLSCSQTLNHNVMYWYQQKSSQAPKLLFHYYDKDFNNEADTPDNFQSRRPNTSFCFLDIRSPGLGDTAMYLCATSRGAHSGRAPDTQYFGPGTRLTVL.

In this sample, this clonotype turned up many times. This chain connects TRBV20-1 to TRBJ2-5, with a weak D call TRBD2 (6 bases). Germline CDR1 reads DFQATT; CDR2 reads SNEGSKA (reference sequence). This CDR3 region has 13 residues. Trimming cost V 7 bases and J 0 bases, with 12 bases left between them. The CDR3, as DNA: TGCAGTGGACACGGGAGAAACCAAGAGACCCAGTACTTC. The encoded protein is CSGHGRNQETQYF.